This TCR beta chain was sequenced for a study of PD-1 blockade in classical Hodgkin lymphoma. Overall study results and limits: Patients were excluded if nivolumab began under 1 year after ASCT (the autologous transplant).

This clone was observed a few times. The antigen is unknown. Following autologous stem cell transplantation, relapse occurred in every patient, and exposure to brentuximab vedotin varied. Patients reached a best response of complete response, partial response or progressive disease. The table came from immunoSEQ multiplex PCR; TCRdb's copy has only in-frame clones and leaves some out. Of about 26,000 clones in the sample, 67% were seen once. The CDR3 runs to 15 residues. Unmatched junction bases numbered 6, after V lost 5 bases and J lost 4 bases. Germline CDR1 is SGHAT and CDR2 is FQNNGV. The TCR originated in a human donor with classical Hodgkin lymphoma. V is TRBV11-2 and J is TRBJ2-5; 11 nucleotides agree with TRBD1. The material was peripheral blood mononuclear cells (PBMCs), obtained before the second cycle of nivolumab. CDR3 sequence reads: CASSRPGTGGETQYF. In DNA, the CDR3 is TGTGCCAGCAGCCGTCCCGGGACAGGGGGAGAGACCCAGTACTTC. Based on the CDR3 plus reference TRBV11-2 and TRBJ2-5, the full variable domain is EAGVAQSPRYKIIEKRQSVAFWCNPISGHATLYWYQQILGQGPKLLIQFQNNGVVDDSQLPKDRFSAERLKGVDSTLKIQPAKLEDSAVYLCASSRPGTGGETQYFGPGTRLLVL.